A selection of T cell receptor beta chains follows, all from one sample in a study of blood T cell repertoires in COVID-19. Assay used: immunoSEQ multiplex PCR; TCRdb lists only in-frame clones, some missing. The repertoire holds about 240,000 clones, with about nine tenths as singletons. The sample was peripheral blood. The receptors were gathered from a man in his sixties who had recovered from COVID-19. The CDR3 runs from the conserved cysteine through the conserved F or W.

j_call,v_call,cdr3_aa
TRBJ2-2,TRBV4-1,CASSHPGTSGGPRELFF
TRBJ2-5,TRBV14,CASSYGTLGETQYF
TRBJ1-1,TRBV19,CASSSLRERMNTEAFF
TRBJ2-7,TRBV11-2,CASSSGGYSYEQYF
TRBJ1-3,TRBV5-5,CASSALIGEGNTIYF
TRBJ1-4,TRBV4-1,CASSRDFEKLFF
TRBJ2-3,TRBV4-2,CASSVGGAGDTQYF
TRBJ2-3,TRBV5-5,CASSRTVSTDTQYF
TRBJ2-4,TRBV27,CASSPGTGRMNIQYF
TRBJ1-2,TRBV6-6,CASSSGLPNYGYTF
TRBJ1-6,TRBV2,CASRTDNSPLHF
TRBJ1-3,TRBV19,CASSQGTGPVRPGNTIYF
TRBJ1-1,TRBV13,CASSPDLKGLTEAFF
TRBJ1-1,TRBV10-2,CASSVRGLEAFF
TRBJ2-1,TRBV9,CASSGIAGVYSYNEQFF
TRBJ2-1,TRBV15,CATSRDLLAGGQEQFF
TRBJ2-3,TRBV30,CAWSWGGLTDTQYF
TRBJ2-5,TRBV15,CATSPGGWQETQYF
TRBJ2-5,TRBV9,CASSRRGTQETQYF
TRBJ2-7,TRBV5-1,CASSLQGTLGEQYF
TRBJ1-2,TRBV6-1,CASSEVGNYGYTF
TRBJ1-6,TRBV3-1/TRBV3-2,CASSPTLRSPLHF
TRBJ1-2,TRBV19,CASSIDLSWTAINYGYTF
TRBJ2-2,TRBV4-2,CASSRLAGGHTGELFF
TRBJ2-1,TRBV2,CASTSLARSFF
TRBJ1-4,TRBV5-6,CASSLRGTAIWEKLFF
TRBJ1-2,TRBV6-5,CASVIQGTYGYTF